This T cell receptor (beta chain) emerged from a study of blood T cell repertoires in COVID-19. The wider study: From the United States, Italy and Spain came samples of acute and convalescent COVID-19.

The germline V gene encodes CDR1 KGHSH and CDR2 LQKENI. The CDR3 length is 14 residues. Trimming took off 6 bases at V and 6 bases at J, with 16 bases between the two ends. Methods used by the authors: Amplification with reference gene primers provided the estimates of nucleated cell counts. Generated by immunoSEQ multiplex PCR, the TCRdb table keeps only in-frame clones and is missing some. V and J calls and clone size are those listed in that table; D and trimming were worked out from the DNA. The sample contains a few hundred thousand clones, around 83% of which appear only once. V usage is TRBV18 and J usage is TRBJ2-3, with D tentatively TRBD2 (6 bases). Sample: peripheral blood. The receptor was isolated from a man aged 45-60 years with active or convalescent COVID-19. CDR3 coding DNA: TGTGCCAGCTCCCTTATAGCGGAGGGGGATACGCAGTATTTT. Protein product: CASSLIAEGDTQYF.